This entry lists 24 T cell receptor beta chains sequenced from one sample in a study of cytotoxic CD8 clonotypes in ibrutinib-treated CLL (dated by TCRdb to the early 2020s). The method was the immunoSEQ multiplex PCR assay. Drawn from immuneACCESS, this table holds only the in-frame rearrangements with V and J called that TCRdb kept. Clones are partly lost; checked studies trace under half to an unresolved V gene and leave the rest unexplained. This sample gives approximately 340,000 clones in total; roughly 70% of them show up just once. Together, the top ten hold 6% to 6.5% of the sample. The sample here was PBMCs, taken after 36 months of ibrutinib treatment. Receptors were obtained from a human donor with chronic lymphocytic leukemia.

The rearrangement links TRBV28 to TRBJ1-2; 11 positions agree with TRBD1. J gave up 7 bases and V 6 bases, and 7 bases lay outside the gene matches. This CDR3 region has 14 residues. CDR1 is MDHEN and CDR2 is SYDVKM in the germline V gene. DNA for the CDR3: TGTGCCAGCAGCAAGGACAGGGGGCATGGTGGCTACACCTTC. Encoded protein: CASSKDRGHGGYTF.

This sequence joins TRBV7-8 and TRBJ2-7; 10 nucleotides match TRBD1. After removal of 1 base from V and 0 bases from J, the junction contained 3 bases not matched to a gene. Germline CDR1 and CDR2: SGHVS and FQNEAQ. This CDR3 has 16 amino acids. The CDR3 spells CASSLGGTGDSYEQYF. Here the CDR3 DNA reads TGTGCCAGCAGCTTAGGCGGGACAGGGGACTCCTACGAGCAGTACTTC.

J is TRBJ2-1 and V is TRBV6-6; D is perhaps TRBD1 (5 bases). V lost 7 bases, J lost 0 bases, and 7 bases lay in between. The CDR3 runs 13 residues. Germline V CDR1 and CDR2: MNHNY, SVGAGI (reference sequence). CDR3 nucleotides: TGTGCCAGCAAGGACACCTCCTACAATGAGCAGTTCTTC. Its protein product is CASKDTSYNEQFF.

The chain links TRBV6-4 to TRBJ1-3; no reliable D call. The CDR3 has 11 residues. Germline CDR1 MRHNA, CDR2 SNTAGT. V was pared by 11 bases and J by 5 bases, with 10 bases between. In DNA form, the CDR3 reads TGTGCCCCGAGGCCCAGAAACACCATATATTTT. Translating gives CAPRPRNTIYF.

The DNA of the CDR3 is TGTGCCAGCAGCCCCGGCCTCGGGCAAGAGACCCAGTACTTC. Residues: CASSPGLGQETQYF. V gene TRBV11-3 combines with J gene TRBJ2-5, with D unclear. The V gene's germline CDR1 is SGHNT and CDR2 YENEEA. The CDR3 is made up of 14 amino acids. V was shortened by 5 bases and J by 2 bases, with 12 bases between the two germline ends.

With respect to this clone: Additional DNA sequences in this sample encode the identical CDR3. V is TRBV19 and J is TRBJ2-7; 11 nucleotides match TRBD1. Trimming removed 6 bases from V and 4 bases from J; junction bases left unmatched: 5. The length of the CDR3 is 14 residues. Germline CDR1 reads LNHDA; CDR2 reads SQIVND (reference sequence). The CDR3 bases are TGTGCCAGTAGCCCCGGGACAGGGGGGTACGAGCAGTACTTC. Translated: CASSPGTGGYEQYF. The full variable domain, its missing parts supplied by reference TRBV19 and TRBJ2-7, is DGGITQSPKYLFRKEGQNVTLSCEQNLNHDAMYWYRQDPGQGLRLIYYSQIVNDFQKGDIAEGYSVSREKKESFPLTVTSAQKNPTAFYLCASSPGTGGYEQYFGPGTRLTVT.

V gene TRBV19 combines with J gene TRBJ2-7; 9 nucleotides match TRBD2. The germline V gene encodes CDR1 LNHDA and CDR2 SQIVND (reference sequence). The CDR3 has 16 residues. J was trimmed by 0 bases and V by 4 bases; bases with no gene match: 7. In DNA form, the CDR3 reads TGTGCCAGTAGTAGCCTAATGCGGGAGGGCTCCTACGAGCAGTACTTC. Translation gives CASSSLMREGSYEQYF.

The V gene is TRBV10-1, the J gene TRBJ2-4, with D possibly TRBD1 on 6 matching bases. The germline V and J ends were trimmed by 10 bases and 4 bases, with 20 bases remaining between them. Germline V lookup: CDR1 WNHNN, CDR2 SYGVQD (reference sequence). The length of the CDR3 is 15 residues. CDR3 in amino acids: CAIQPPRTAKNIQYF. In DNA form, the CDR3 reads TGCGCCATCCAACCCCCCCGGACAGCAAAAAACATTCAGTACTTC.

V is TRBV7-3 and J is TRBJ2-2, with no clear D. The germline V gene encodes CDR1 SGHTA and CDR2 FQGTGA. The V gene lost 5 bases and the J gene lost 5 bases, with 21 bases spanning the gap. CDR3 length: 17 residues. The CDR3 protein is CASSPGPVLLSTGELFF. In nucleotides, the CDR3 is TGTGCCAGCAGCCCCGGGCCCGTACTACTAAGTACCGGGGAGCTGTTTTTT.

The chain has TRBV12-5 and TRBJ2-3; possibly TRBD1 or TRBD2 for D (5 bases each). V was clipped by 9 bases and J by 2 bases, with 15 bases between them. Germline V gene data show CDR1 as LGHNT and CDR2 as FRNRAP. The CDR3 covers 14 residues. CDR3 residues: CASGAGLTTDTQYF. The CDR3 DNA follows: TGTGCTAGCGGGGCAGGTCTGACCACAGATACGCAGTATTTT. The full variable domain, its missing parts supplied by reference TRBV12-5 and TRBJ2-3, is DARVTQTPRHKVTEMGQEVTMRCQPILGHNTVFWYRQTMMQGLELLAYFRNRAPLDDSGMPKDRFSAEMPDATLATLKIQPSEPRDSAVYFCASGAGLTTDTQYFGPGTRLTVL.

This clone was counted a few times. The chain couples TRBV10-3 to TRBJ2-7, with D unresolved. Germline values: CDR1 ENHRY, CDR2 SYGVKD. The ends were cut back, 2 bases at V and 10 bases at J, with 9 bases in the middle. The CDR3 totals 11 residues. The CDR3: CAISEHTTQYF. CDR3 bases: TGTGCCATCAGTGAGCACACAACCCAGTACTTC.

The rearrangement uses TRBV29-1 and TRBJ2-1, with TRBD2 as a possible D gene (6 bases). The CDR3 extends over 13 amino acids. With 5 bases removed from V and 8 bases from J, the gap between germline ends came to 16 bases. Germline V lookup: CDR1 SQVTM, CDR2 ANQGSEA. CDR3 in DNA: TGCAGCGTTCCCGGACGGACTATAGATGAGCAGTTCTTC. Amino acid sequence: CSVPGRTIDEQFF.

This clone was counted a few times. The chain has TRBV4-1 and TRBJ2-3; D might be TRBD1 (5 bases). The germline CDR1 and CDR2 sequences are MGHRA and YSYEKL. The CDR3 consists of 16 residues. V was shortened by 1 base and J by 2 bases, with 13 bases between the two germline ends. CDR3 nucleotides: TGCGCCAGCAGCCAAGGCAGGGCCCGTTTCACAGATACGCAGTATTTT. It yields the protein CASSQGRARFTDTQYF.

The CDR3 reads CASQGVGNSPLHF. For the CDR3, the DNA is TGTGCCAGCCAGGGGGTGGGGAATTCACCCCTCCACTTT. J is TRBJ1-6 and V is TRBV2, with 7 bases that match TRBD1. This CDR3 has 13 residues. Trimming cost V 8 bases and J 7 bases; bases outside gene matches: 5. Looked up from germline, CDR1 is SNHLY and CDR2 is FYNNEI.

The chain uses TRBV6-6 and TRBJ1-5; 9 nucleotides agree with TRBD1. The CDR3 is 16 residues long. The V gene's germline CDR1 is MNHNY and CDR2 SVGAGI (reference sequence). The V gene end was trimmed by 0 bases and the J gene end by 6 bases; junction bases not matched to a gene: 6. CDR3 sequence (DNA): TGTGCCAGCAGTTACTCGATACAGGGGGCATCTCAGCCCCAGCATTTT. It is translated as CASSYSIQGASQPQHF.

This clone has only a few counts. The V gene is TRBV2, the J gene TRBJ1-4; no clear D. Germline CDR1 is SNHLY and CDR2 is FYNNEI. The CDR3 length is 13 residues. The V end was cut by 1 base, the J end by 8 bases, with 8 bases between. For the CDR3, the DNA is TGTGCCAGCAGTGAAGTGGGCAGCGAAAAACTGTTTTTT. It codes for CASSEVGSEKLFF.

The chain employs TRBV4-1 and TRBJ2-7; 11 bases agree with TRBD2. Trimming at V came to 10 bases and at J to 1 base, leaving 6 bases not matched to a gene. The germline CDR1 and CDR2 sequences are MGHRA and YSYEKL. The CDR3 covers 14 residues. The CDR3 protein is CATSGTSGSYEQYF. Here the CDR3 DNA reads TGCGCCACCTCCGGGACTAGCGGATCCTACGAGCAGTACTTC.

This clone was counted a single time. V is TRBV9 and J is TRBJ2-2; 7 nucleotides align to TRBD1. The CDR3 loop spans 15 amino acids. V shed 1 base and J 6 bases; nucleotides not matched to a gene: 6. In germline, CDR1 is SGDLS, CDR2 YYNGEE. Here the CDR3 DNA reads TGTGCCAGCAGCGTATCACAGGGGACCTCCGGGGAGCTGTTTTTT. Encoded protein: CASSVSQGTSGELFF. The full variable domain, with the rest looked up from reference TRBV9 and TRBJ2-2, is DSGVTQTPKHLITATGQRVTLRCSPRSGDLSVYWYQQSLDQGLQFLIQYYNGEERAKGNILERFSAQQFPDLHSELNLSSLELGDSALYFCASSVSQGTSGELFFGEGSRLTVL.

This clone was observed a few times. The V and J genes are TRBV2 and TRBJ2-7, with D perhaps matching TRBD1 (5 bases). The germline V and J ends were trimmed by 4 bases and 2 bases, with 9 bases remaining between them. Germline CDR1 SNHLY, CDR2 FYNNEI. The CDR3 is 13 residues long. CDR3 nucleotides: TGTGCCAGCAGTGTACAGGAGACCTACGAGCAGTACTTC. Residues: CASSVQETYEQYF.

The V call is TRBV15, the J call TRBJ1-2; 8 positions match TRBD1. V lost 2 bases, J lost 8 bases, and 7 bases stayed unmatched. The CDR3 consists of 14 residues. CDR1 LNHNV and CDR2 YYDKDF come from the germline V gene (reference sequence). The CDR3: CATSRKDRGGGYTF. Here the CDR3 DNA reads TGTGCCACCAGCAGAAAAGACAGGGGAGGCGGCTACACCTTC. Full variable domain (outside the CDR3, taken from reference TRBV15 and TRBJ1-2): DAMVIQNPRYQVTQFGKPVTLSCSQTLNHNVMYWYQQKSSQAPKLLFHYYDKDFNNEADTPDNFQSRRPNTSFCFLDIRSPGLGDTAMYLCATSRKDRGGGYTFGSGTRLTVV.

The chain employs TRBV9 and TRBJ1-1; D is uncertain. The CDR3 consists of 15 residues. Germline values: CDR1 SGDLS, CDR2 YYNGEE. V was clipped by 6 bases and J by 0 bases, with 15 bases between them. The CDR3 loop is CASTPYGLLNTEAFF. DNA of the CDR3: TGTGCCAGCACACCCTACGGACTGCTGAACACTGAAGCTTTCTTT. Full variable domain (missing parts from reference TRBV9 and TRBJ1-1): DSGVTQTPKHLITATGQRVTLRCSPRSGDLSVYWYQQSLDQGLQFLIQYYNGEERAKGNILERFSAQQFPDLHSELNLSSLELGDSALYFCASTPYGLLNTEAFFGQGTRLTVV.

The chain links TRBV10-1 to TRBJ2-7, with D maybe TRBD1 (6 bases). The length of the CDR3 is 13 residues. Germline CDR1 is WNHNN and CDR2 is SYGVQD (reference sequence). V lost 0 bases and J lost 6, with 9 bases in between. CDR3 residues: CASSESGAREQYF. The CDR3 bases are TGCGCCAGCAGTGAGTCGGGGGCACGCGAGCAGTACTTC.

This rearrangement joins TRBV2 to TRBJ1-4; D is possibly TRBD1 (5 bases). V was clipped by 7 bases and J by 0 bases, with 12 bases between them. This CDR3 contains 15 residues. Germline V lookup: CDR1 SNHLY, CDR2 FYNNEI. For the CDR3, the DNA is TGTGCCAGCAATACCAGGGATGCAACTAATGAAAAACTGTTTTTT. Encoded protein: CASNTRDATNEKLFF.

The CDR3 bases are TGTGCCATCAGTGTTGGCGGATCCCTGGTCGGTGGCACTGAAGCTTTCTTT. Amino acid sequence: CAISVGGSLVGGTEAFF. This chain joins TRBV10-3 and TRBJ1-1; D call uncertain. The CDR3 runs 17 residues. V was cut by 4 bases and J by 4 bases, with 22 bases left in between. Per the germline V gene, CDR1 is ENHRY and CDR2 is SYGVKD.